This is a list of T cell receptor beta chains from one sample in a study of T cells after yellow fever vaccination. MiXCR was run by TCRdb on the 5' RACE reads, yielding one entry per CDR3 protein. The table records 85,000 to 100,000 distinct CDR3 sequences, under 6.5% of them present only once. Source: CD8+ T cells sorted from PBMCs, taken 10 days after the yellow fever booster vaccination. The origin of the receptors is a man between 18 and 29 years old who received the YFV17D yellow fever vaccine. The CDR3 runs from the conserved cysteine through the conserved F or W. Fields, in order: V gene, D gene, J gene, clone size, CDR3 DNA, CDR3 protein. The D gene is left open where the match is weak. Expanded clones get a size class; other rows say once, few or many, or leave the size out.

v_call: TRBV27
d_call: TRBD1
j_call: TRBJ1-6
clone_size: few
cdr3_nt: TGTGCCAGCAGGGGGACAGGTAGCTCCTATAATTCACCCCTCCACTTT
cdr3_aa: CASRGTGSSYNSPLHF

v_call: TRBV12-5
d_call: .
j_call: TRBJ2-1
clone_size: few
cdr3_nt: TGTGCTAGTGGTTTGGTACTGGGGGGCCCGTACAATGAGCAGTTCTTC
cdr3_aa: CASGLVLGGPYNEQFF

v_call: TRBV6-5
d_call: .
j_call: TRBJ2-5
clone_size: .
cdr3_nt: TGTGCCAGCAGTTACAGCCCGGGGCAAGAGACCCAGTACTTC
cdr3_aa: CASSYSPGQETQYF

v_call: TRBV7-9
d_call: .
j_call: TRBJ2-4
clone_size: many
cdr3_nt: TGTGCCAGCAGCTTAGAGGAACTATCAGCCAAAAACATTCAGTACTTC
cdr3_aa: CASSLEELSAKNIQYF

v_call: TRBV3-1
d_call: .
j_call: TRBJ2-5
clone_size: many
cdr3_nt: TGTGCCAGCAGCCAAGATGCGCGGACGGGCCCCCAAGAGACCCAGTACTTC
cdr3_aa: CASSQDARTGPQETQYF

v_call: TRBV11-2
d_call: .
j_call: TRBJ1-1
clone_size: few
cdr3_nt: TGTGCCAGCAGCCCCGCCCAGAACACTGAAGCTTTCTTT
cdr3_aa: CASSPAQNTEAFF

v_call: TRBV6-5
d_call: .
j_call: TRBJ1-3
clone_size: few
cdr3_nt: TGTGCCAGCAGTTCAGGGGCTGGAAACACCATATATTTT
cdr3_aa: CASSSGAGNTIYF

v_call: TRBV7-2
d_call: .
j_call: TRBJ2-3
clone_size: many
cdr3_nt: TGTGCCAGCAGCTACGAGGGCGGATACACAGATACGCAGTATTTT
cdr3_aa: CASSYEGGYTDTQYF

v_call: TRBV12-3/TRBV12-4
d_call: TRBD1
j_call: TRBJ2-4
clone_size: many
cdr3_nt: TGTGCCAGCAGTGGGGCAGGGGGCAGGAACATTCAGTACTTC
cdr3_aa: CASSGAGGRNIQYF

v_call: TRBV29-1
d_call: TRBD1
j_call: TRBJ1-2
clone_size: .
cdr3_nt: TGCAGCGTTGCCGGGACAGGGGACCGGGATGGCTACACCTTC
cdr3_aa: CSVAGTGDRDGYTF

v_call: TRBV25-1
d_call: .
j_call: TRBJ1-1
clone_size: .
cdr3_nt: TGTGCCAGCAGGACCTTTGCGCCGAACACTGAAGCTTTCTTT
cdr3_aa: CASRTFAPNTEAFF

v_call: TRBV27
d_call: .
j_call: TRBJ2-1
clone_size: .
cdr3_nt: TGTGCCAGCAGTTTATTTGGTTCCTACAATGAGCAGTTCTTC
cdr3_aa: CASSLFGSYNEQFF

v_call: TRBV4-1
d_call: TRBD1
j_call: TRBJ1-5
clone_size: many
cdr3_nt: TGCGCCAGCAGCCGGGCGGACAGGAGCAATCAGCCCCAGCATTTT
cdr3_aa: CASSRADRSNQPQHF

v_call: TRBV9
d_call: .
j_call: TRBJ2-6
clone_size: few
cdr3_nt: TGTGCCAGCACCCTCACGTTCCGGGCTGGGGCCAACGTCCTGACTTTC
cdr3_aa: CASTLTFRAGANVLTF

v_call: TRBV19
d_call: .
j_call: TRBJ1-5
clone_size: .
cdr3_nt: TGTGCCAGTAGTCCTTCTTACGACACAAATCAGCCCCAGCATTTT
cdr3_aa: CASSPSYDTNQPQHF

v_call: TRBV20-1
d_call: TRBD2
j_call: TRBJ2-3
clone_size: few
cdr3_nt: TGCAGTGCTACAGAACTAGCGGGGGGATCTGATACGCAGTATTTT
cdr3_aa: CSATELAGGSDTQYF

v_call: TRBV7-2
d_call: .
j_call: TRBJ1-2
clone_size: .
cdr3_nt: TGTGCCACCGGGCCAGGGAATCGCTATGGCTACACCTTC
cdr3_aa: CATGPGNRYGYTF

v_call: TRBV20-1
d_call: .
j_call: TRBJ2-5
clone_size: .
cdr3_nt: TGCAGTGCTAGTCAGCGACCAGGCGGAGAGACCCAGTACTTC
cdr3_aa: CSASQRPGGETQYF

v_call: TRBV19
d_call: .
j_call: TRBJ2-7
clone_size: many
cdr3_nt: TGTGCCAGTAGTATAGTGGGACTCCCGGGCGAGCAGTACTTC
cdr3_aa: CASSIVGLPGEQYF

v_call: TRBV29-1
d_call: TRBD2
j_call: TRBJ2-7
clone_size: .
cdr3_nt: TGCAGCGTTGAAGATCGCTCTAGCGGGGGCTCCTACGAGCAGTACTTC
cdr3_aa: CSVEDRSSGGSYEQYF

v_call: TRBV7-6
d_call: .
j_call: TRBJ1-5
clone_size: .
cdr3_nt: TGTGCCAGCAGCTTTTCGGGAGCCCCTAATCAGCCCCAGCATTTT
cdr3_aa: CASSFSGAPNQPQHF

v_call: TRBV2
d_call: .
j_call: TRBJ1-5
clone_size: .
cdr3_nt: TGTGCCAGCAGTGATACAGAGGAACAGCTAAATCAGCCCCAGCATTTT
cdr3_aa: CASSDTEEQLNQPQHF

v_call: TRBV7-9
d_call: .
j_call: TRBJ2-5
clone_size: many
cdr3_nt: TGTGCCAGCAGCTCACAGGGCCAAGAGACCCAGTACTTC
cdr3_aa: CASSSQGQETQYF

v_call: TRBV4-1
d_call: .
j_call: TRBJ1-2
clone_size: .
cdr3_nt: TGCGCCAGCAGCCAGGGACTATCTTGGGGGGATGGCTACACCTTC
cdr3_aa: CASSQGLSWGDGYTF

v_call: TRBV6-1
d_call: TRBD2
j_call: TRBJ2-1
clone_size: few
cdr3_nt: TGTGCCAGCAGTGAATTAGCGGGCGATTACAATGAGCAGTTCTTC
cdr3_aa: CASSELAGDYNEQFF

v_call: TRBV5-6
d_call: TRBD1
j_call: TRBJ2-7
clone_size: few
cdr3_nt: TGTGCCAGCAGCTCAAGGGGCAGGGGGCCTTACGAGCAGTACTTC
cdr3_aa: CASSSRGRGPYEQYF

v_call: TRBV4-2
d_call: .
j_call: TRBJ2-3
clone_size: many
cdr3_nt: TGTGCCAGCCGGGGGAAACTAAGAGATACGCAGTATTTT
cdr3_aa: CASRGKLRDTQYF

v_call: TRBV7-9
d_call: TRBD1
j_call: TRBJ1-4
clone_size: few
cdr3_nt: TGTGCCAGCAGCGCCGTGACAGGGGGCTATGAAAAACTGTTTTTT
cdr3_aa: CASSAVTGGYEKLFF

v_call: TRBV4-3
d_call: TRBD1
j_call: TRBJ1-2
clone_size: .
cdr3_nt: TGCGCCAGCAGCCAAGAAGGGACAGGGAAATATGGCTACACCTTC
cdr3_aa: CASSQEGTGKYGYTF

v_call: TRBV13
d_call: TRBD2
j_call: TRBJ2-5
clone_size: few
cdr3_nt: TGTGCCAGCAGCCTGGGACTAGCGGGTCGGCGGGAGACCCAGTACTTC
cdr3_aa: CASSLGLAGRRETQYF

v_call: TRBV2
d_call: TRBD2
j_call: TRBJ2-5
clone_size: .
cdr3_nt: TGTGCCAGCAGTGAGTTCGAGCGGGGGCAGTGGGAGACCCAGTACTTC
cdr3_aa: CASSEFERGQWETQYF

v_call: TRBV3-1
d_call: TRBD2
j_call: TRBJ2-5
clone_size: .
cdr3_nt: TGTGCCAGCAGCCCACACGCTTGGACTAGCGGGGGCGCCGACCAAGAGACCCAGTACTTC
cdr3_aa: CASSPHAWTSGGADQETQYF

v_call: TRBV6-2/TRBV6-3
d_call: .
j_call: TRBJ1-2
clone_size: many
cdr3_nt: TGTGCCAGCAGCTGGACATTAAGCTATGGCTACACCTTC
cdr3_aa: CASSWTLSYGYTF

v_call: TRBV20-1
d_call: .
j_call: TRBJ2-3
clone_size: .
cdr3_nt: TGCAGTGCTAGAGACCGGGGGAAAGATACGCAGTATTTT
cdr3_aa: CSARDRGKDTQYF

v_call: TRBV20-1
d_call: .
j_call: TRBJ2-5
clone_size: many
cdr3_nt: TGCAGTGCTAGGAGCCAAGAGACCCAGTACTTC
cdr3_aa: CSARSQETQYF

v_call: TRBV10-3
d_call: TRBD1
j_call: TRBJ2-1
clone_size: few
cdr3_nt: TGTGCCGCGGGTCCCCCCGGGACAGCCAACAATGAGCAGTTCTTC
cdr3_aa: CAAGPPGTANNEQFF

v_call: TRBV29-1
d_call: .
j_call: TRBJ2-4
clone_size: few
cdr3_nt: TGCAGCGTTGAGGACTCAAGCGCATCAACCTTCGGCATTCAGTACTTC
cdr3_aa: CSVEDSSASTFGIQYF

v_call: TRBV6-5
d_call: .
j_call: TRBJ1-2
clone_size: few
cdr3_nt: TGTGCCAGCTTCTGGACAGCCACGGGCTACACCTTC
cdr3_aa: CASFWTATGYTF

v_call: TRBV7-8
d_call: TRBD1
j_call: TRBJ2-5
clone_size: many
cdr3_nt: TGTGCCAGCACCCTCAGCAGGGGGCAAGAGACCCAGTACTTC
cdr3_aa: CASTLSRGQETQYF

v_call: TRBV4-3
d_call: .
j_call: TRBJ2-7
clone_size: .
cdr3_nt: TGCGCCAGCAGCCAATATTATCTAGCCTCCTACGAGCAGTACTTC
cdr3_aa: CASSQYYLASYEQYF

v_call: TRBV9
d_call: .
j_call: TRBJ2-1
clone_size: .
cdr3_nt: TGTGCCAGCAGCGCTAGGGGGGGTCCGACTTTGAGCAATGAGCAGTTCTTC
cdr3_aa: CASSARGGPTLSNEQFF

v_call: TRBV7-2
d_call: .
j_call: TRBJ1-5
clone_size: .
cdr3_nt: TGTGCCAGCAGCTATACTAATAATCAGCCCCAGCATTTT
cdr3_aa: CASSYTNNQPQHF

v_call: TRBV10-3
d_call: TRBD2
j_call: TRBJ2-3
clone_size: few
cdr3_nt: TGTGCCATCAGTGAGTCTCTAGCGGGGCCTCACCCAGATACGCAGTATTTT
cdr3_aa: CAISESLAGPHPDTQYF

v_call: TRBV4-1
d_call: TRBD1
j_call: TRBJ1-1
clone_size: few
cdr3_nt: TGCGCCAGCAGCCAAGGACAGGGACTCACTGAAGCTTTCTTT
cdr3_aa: CASSQGQGLTEAFF

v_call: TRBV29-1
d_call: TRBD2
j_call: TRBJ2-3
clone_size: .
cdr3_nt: TGCAGCGTTGAAGACTGGACTAGCGGGGAAGCGGCAGATACGCAGTATTTT
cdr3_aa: CSVEDWTSGEAADTQYF

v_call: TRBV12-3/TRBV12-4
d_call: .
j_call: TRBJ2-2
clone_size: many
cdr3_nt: TGTGCCAGCAGCAAGAACACCGGGGAGCTGTTTTTT
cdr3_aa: CASSKNTGELFF

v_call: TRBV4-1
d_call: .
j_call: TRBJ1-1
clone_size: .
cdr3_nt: TGCGCCAGCAGCCAAGATCTGCCCGAGAACACTGAAGCTTTCTTT
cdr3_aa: CASSQDLPENTEAFF

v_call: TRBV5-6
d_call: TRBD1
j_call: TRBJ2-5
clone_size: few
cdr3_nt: TGTGCCAGCAGCTGGACAGGGGCCCTAGAGACCCAGTACTTC
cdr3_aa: CASSWTGALETQYF

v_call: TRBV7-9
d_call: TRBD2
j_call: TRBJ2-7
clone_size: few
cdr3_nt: TGTGCCAGCAGCTTAGGACAGGGACTAGCGGCTTACTTC
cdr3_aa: CASSLGQGLAAYF

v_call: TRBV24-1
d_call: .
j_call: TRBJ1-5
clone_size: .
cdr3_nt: TGTGCAACCAGTCCCAGCTACAATCAGCCCCAGCATTTT
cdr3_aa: CATSPSYNQPQHF

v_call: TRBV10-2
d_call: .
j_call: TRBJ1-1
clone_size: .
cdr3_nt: TGCGCCAGCAGTGAGATGATGAACACTGAAGCTTTCTTT
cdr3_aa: CASSEMMNTEAFF

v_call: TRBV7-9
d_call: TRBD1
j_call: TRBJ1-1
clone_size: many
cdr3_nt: TGTGCCAGCAGCCTACCCAGGGGGAGTCTAACTGAAGCTTTCTTT
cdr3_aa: CASSLPRGSLTEAFF

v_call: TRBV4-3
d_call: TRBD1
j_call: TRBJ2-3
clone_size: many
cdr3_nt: TGCGCCAGCAGCCTTCGGGACAGGATATCCACAGATACGCAGTATTTT
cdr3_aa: CASSLRDRISTDTQYF

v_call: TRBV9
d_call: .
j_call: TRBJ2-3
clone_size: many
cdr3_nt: TGTGCCAGCAGCTTACAGGGAGGAGATACGCAGTATTTT
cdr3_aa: CASSLQGGDTQYF

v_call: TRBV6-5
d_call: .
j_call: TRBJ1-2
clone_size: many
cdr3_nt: TGTGCCAGCAGTTTGAAACTGAACTCCTATGGCTACACCTTC
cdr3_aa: CASSLKLNSYGYTF

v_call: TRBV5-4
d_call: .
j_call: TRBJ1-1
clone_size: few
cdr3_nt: TGTGCCAGCAGCTTGGCCGGGCAGAACACTGAAGCTTTCTTT
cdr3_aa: CASSLAGQNTEAFF